This T cell receptor beta chain was sequenced for a study of T cell responses to AZD1222 COVID-19 vaccine. General observations from the study: Seropositive at baseline were only a handful of AZD1222 recipients.

Second-dose timings of about 4 or about 12 weeks were pooled. Using immunoSEQ multiplex PCR, the repertoire was profiled, and TCRdb retains in-frame clones only, with some absent. The top ten clones hold about 9.1% of a sample with 100,000 to 130,000 clones, approximately 92% of them seen once. A word on this clone: Its target is not known.

CDR1 is KGHSH and CDR2 is LQKENI in the germline V gene. This CDR3 comprises 12 residues. V was pared by 5 bases and J by 8 bases, with 9 bases between. The sequence was collected from an adult who received the AZD1222 COVID-19 vaccine. The genes are TRBV18 and TRBJ1-4; D unclear. The sequences come from peripheral blood, collected 28 days after the second AZD1222 dose. CDR3 nucleotide sequence: TGTGCCAGCTCAGAGACGGCGGAAAAACTGTTTTTT. Residues: CASSETAEKLFF.